A selection of T cell receptor beta chains follows, all from one sample in a study of T cells in Graves' hyperthyroidism and ophthalmopathy. TCRdb processed the multiplex PCR reads anew with MiXCR; each CDR3 protein has one entry. The table has a few hundred thousand distinct CDR3 sequences, about 25% seen once. Sequencing was performed on blood. Source of these receptors: a man between 45 and 60 years old with Graves' hyperthyroidism. The CDR3 runs from the conserved cysteine through the conserved F or W. A D gene is named only where the DNA matches it firmly. Some rows have no size entry. The others give once, few or many, or a class for an expanded clone.

J: TRBJ1-2; V: TRBV6-1; D: TRBD1; size: many; CDR3: CASSDGTGGGYTF; DNA: TGTGCCAGCAGTGACGGGACAGGGGGTGGCTACACCTTC
J: TRBJ2-1; V: TRBV12-3/TRBV12-4; D: -; size: few; CDR3: CASRANRDEQFF; DNA: TGTGCCAGCAGGGCGAACAGGGATGAGCAGTTCTTC
J: TRBJ2-1; V: TRBV29-1; D: -; size: -; CDR3: CSVEYGQFF; DNA: TGCAGCGTTGAATACGGGCAGTTCTTC
J: TRBJ1-5; V: TRBV6-1; D: -; size: few; CDR3: CASSVEGYSNQPQHF; DNA: TGTGCCAGCAGTGTTGAGGGATATAGCAATCAGCCCCAGCATTTT
J: TRBJ2-7; V: TRBV11-2; D: -; size: few; CDR3: CASSPPLTYEQYF; DNA: TGTGCCAGCAGCCCCCCCCTTACCTACGAGCAGTACTTC
J: TRBJ2-3; V: TRBV7-3; D: TRBD2; size: many; CDR3: CASSPSGSGTDTQYF; DNA: TGTGCCAGCAGCCCCAGCGGGAGCGGGACAGATACGCAGTATTTT
J: TRBJ1-2; V: TRBV7-2; D: -; size: -; CDR3: CASSLSTKLRDAVAGSYTF; DNA: TGTGCCAGCAGCTTATCCACAAAGTTACGGGACGCCGTTGCCGGAAGCTACACCTTC
J: TRBJ2-5; V: TRBV20-1; D: TRBD2; size: few; CDR3: CSARRPAGDQYF; DNA: TGCAGTGCTAGAAGACCAGCGGGAGACCAGTACTTC
J: TRBJ2-7; V: TRBV6-1; D: -; size: -; CDR3: CASSVGLDYEQYF; DNA: TGTGCCAGCAGTGTGGGACTCGACTACGAGCAGTACTTC
J: TRBJ2-1; V: TRBV5-5; D: -; size: many; CDR3: CASSLVVASHNEQFF; DNA: TGTGCCAGCAGCTTGGTAGTAGCCAGCCACAATGAGCAGTTCTTC
J: TRBJ1-5; V: TRBV7-9; D: -; size: -; CDR3: CASSLDGGAQLQPQHF; DNA: TGTGCCAGCAGCTTAGATGGGGGGGCCCAGCTTCAGCCCCAGCATTTT
J: TRBJ2-5; V: TRBV20-1; D: -; size: few; CDR3: CSARDQGDSGGTQYF; DNA: TGCAGTGCTAGAGATCAAGGGGACTCAGGGGGGACCCAGTACTTC
J: TRBJ1-1; V: TRBV6-5; D: -; size: -; CDR3: CASSSAGRRNTEAFF; DNA: TGTGCCAGCAGTTCGGCGGGAAGAAGGAACACTGAAGCTTTCTTT
J: TRBJ2-3; V: TRBV7-3; D: -; size: few; CDR3: CASSLDSANTQYF; DNA: TGTGCCAGCAGCTTAGATTCGGCCAATACGCAGTATTTT
J: TRBJ2-3; V: TRBV28; D: -; size: many; CDR3: CASSTIGKPGSIDTQYF; DNA: TGTGCCAGCAGTACGATCGGGAAGCCCGGAAGTATAGATACGCAGTATTTT
J: TRBJ1-4; V: TRBV11-3; D: -; size: -; CDR3: CASSPRGIGSGEKLFF; DNA: TGTGCCAGCAGCCCTAGAGGGATAGGTTCCGGGGAAAAACTGTTTTTT
J: TRBJ1-2; V: TRBV5-6; D: -; size: few; CDR3: CASSPAGANYGYTF; DNA: TGTGCCAGCAGTCCGGCTGGGGCCAACTATGGCTACACCTTC
J: TRBJ1-5; V: TRBV12-3/TRBV12-4; D: -; size: few; CDR3: CASSFSGVIQPQHF; DNA: TGTGCCAGCAGTTTTTCGGGGGTTATTCAGCCCCAGCATTTT
J: TRBJ2-3; V: TRBV29-1; D: -; size: -; CDR3: CSVVTGTDTQYF; DNA: TGCAGCGTTGTCACAGGAACAGATACGCAGTATTTT
J: TRBJ2-5; V: TRBV12-5; D: -; size: -; CDR3: CASGPEETQYF; DNA: TGTGCTAGTGGTCCCGAAGAGACCCAGTACTTC
J: TRBJ2-3; V: TRBV19; D: TRBD2; size: -; CDR3: CASSTASGATDTQYF; DNA: TGTGCCAGTAGTACGGCTAGCGGGGCCACAGATACGCAGTATTTT
J: TRBJ1-6; V: TRBV30; D: -; size: -; CDR3: CAWTAPAPSPLHF; DNA: TGTGCCTGGACGGCCCCCGCCCCGTCGCCCCTCCACTTT
J: TRBJ2-7; V: TRBV29-1; D: -; size: few; CDR3: CSTISGGYEQYF; DNA: TGCAGCACAATCTCCGGAGGTTACGAGCAGTACTTC
J: TRBJ2-2; V: TRBV28; D: -; size: many; CDR3: CASSYPGELFF; DNA: TGTGCCAGCAGTTATCCCGGGGAGCTGTTTTTT
J: TRBJ2-1; V: TRBV24-1; D: TRBD1; size: -; CDR3: CATSDLRDRGDNEQFF; DNA: TGTGCCACCAGTGATTTAAGGGACAGGGGCGACAATGAGCAGTTCTTC
J: TRBJ2-1; V: TRBV29-1; D: -; size: -; CDR3: CSVAGISGYNEQFF; DNA: TGCAGCGTCGCCGGAATATCGGGGTACAATGAGCAGTTCTTC
J: TRBJ2-1; V: TRBV4-3; D: TRBD1; size: -; CDR3: CASRYTGGGFVNEQFF; DNA: TGCGCCAGCAGATACACAGGGGGCGGATTCGTTAATGAGCAGTTCTTC
J: TRBJ2-5; V: TRBV5-1; D: -; size: -; CDR3: CASSFGAGRETQYF; DNA: -
J: TRBJ2-7; V: TRBV4-1; D: TRBD1; size: once; CDR3: CASSRGLSQGVYEQYF; DNA: TGCGCCAGCAGCCGGGGTCTAAGTCAGGGGGTCTACGAGCAGTACTTC
J: TRBJ1-2; V: TRBV28; D: TRBD1; size: many; CDR3: CASSSRGAGNYGYTF; DNA: TGTGCCAGCAGTTCCAGGGGGGCTGGGAACTATGGCTACACCTTC
J: TRBJ1-2; V: TRBV5-1; D: -; size: many; CDR3: CASSLDGYGYTF; DNA: TGCGCCAGCAGCTTGGACGGGTATGGCTACACCTTC
J: TRBJ2-1; V: TRBV5-6; D: -; size: few; CDR3: CASSLGWGYEQFF; DNA: TGTGCCAGCAGCTTGGGTTGGGGGTATGAGCAGTTCTTC
J: TRBJ2-7; V: TRBV7-9; D: -; size: -; CDR3: CASSLVGGQGHYEQYF; DNA: TGTGCCAGCAGCTTAGTGGGAGGTCAGGGGCACTACGAGCAGTACTTC
J: TRBJ2-1; V: TRBV9; D: -; size: few; CDR3: CASSVGDGSYNEQFF; DNA: TGTGCCAGCAGCGTAGGCGACGGCTCCTACAATGAGCAGTTCTTC
J: TRBJ2-1; V: TRBV6-1; D: -; size: few; CDR3: CASSEGWFDEQFF; DNA: TGTGCCAGCAGTGAGGGGTGGTTTGATGAGCAGTTCTTC
J: TRBJ2-3; V: TRBV6-2/TRBV6-3; D: TRBD2; size: -; CDR3: CASSYGGLAGGTDTQYF; DNA: TGTGCCAGCAGTTACGGGGGACTAGCGGGGGGCACAGATACGCAGTATTTT
J: TRBJ2-3; V: TRBV5-1; D: -; size: few; CDR3: CASSLVTGRPDTQYF; DNA: TGCGCCAGCAGCTTAGTGACGGGCAGACCAGATACGCAGTATTTT
J: TRBJ2-3; V: TRBV12-3/TRBV12-4; D: TRBD2; size: -; CDR3: CASSWTSGRASDAQYF; DNA: TGTGCCAGCAGTTGGACTAGCGGGAGGGCCTCGGATGCGCAGTATTTT
J: TRBJ2-7; V: TRBV2; D: TRBD2; size: many; CDR3: CASRLLAGSSYEQYF; DNA: TGTGCCAGCAGGCTACTAGCGGGATCCTCCTACGAGCAGTACTTC
J: TRBJ2-5; V: TRBV24-1; D: -; size: -; CDR3: CATSGWDTKVYEETQYF; DNA: TGTGCCACCAGTGGCTGGGACACCAAGGTATATGAGGAGACCCAGTACTTC
J: TRBJ1-5; V: TRBV11-1; D: -; size: -; CDR3: CAGPLGNQPQHF; DNA: TGTGCGGGGCCTCTGGGGAATCAGCCCCAGCATTTT
J: TRBJ2-4; V: TRBV11-2; D: TRBD2; size: few; CDR3: CASSLGGSPAKNIQYF; DNA: TGTGCCAGCAGCTTAGGCGGGAGTCCAGCCAAAAACATTCAGTACTTC